This is a list of T cell receptor beta chains from one sample in a study of blood T cell repertoires in COVID-19. This table comes from immunoSEQ multiplex PCR, and its TCRdb copy is limited to in-frame clones, with some not included. Of 110,000 or so clones in the sample, about 88% are singletons; the top ten hold almost 8.5%. The sequencing sample was made of peripheral blood. These TCRs come from a woman aged 70-85 years who had recovered from COVID-19. The CDR3 runs from the conserved cysteine through the conserved F or W.

j_call v_call cdr3_aa
TRBJ2-7 TRBV4-2 CASSQRLAGGLKKYF
TRBJ2-7 TRBV28 CASRPAGGLLEQYF
TRBJ2-5 TRBV28 CASTIRETQYF
TRBJ1-1 TRBV11-2 CASSLDGGEAFF
TRBJ1-4 TRBV18 CASSPGQHEKLFF
TRBJ2-2 TRBV7-3 CASSPSYRGGGSDTGELFF
TRBJ1-4 TRBV4-2 CASSPNLGQGVFATNEKLFF
TRBJ2-7 TRBV7-9 CASSKGTGSYEQYF
TRBJ1-5 TRBV7-2 CASSLGAAQPQHF
TRBJ2-2 TRBV5-4 CASSTTSGRNTGELFF
TRBJ2-3 TRBV5-6 CASSPGPRTDTQYF
TRBJ2-2 TRBV9 CASSRGQDTGELFF
TRBJ2-7 TRBV4-3 CASSQDFGEAEQYF
TRBJ2-2 TRBV5-4 CASSFPAQGADGELFF
TRBJ2-5 TRBV3-1/TRBV3-2 CASSQELWETQYF
TRBJ2-2 TRBV19 CATMTTDRVPGELFF
TRBJ2-6 TRBV4-1 CASSQDSGLAGANVLTF
TRBJ1-1 TRBV7-2 CASSLKGRGTEAFF
TRBJ1-4 TRBV6-5 CASSYSITEVGEKLFF
TRBJ2-7 TRBV7-9 CASQPYGRAMYEQYF
TRBJ2-7 TRBV3-1/TRBV3-2 CASSHTSGESYEQYF
TRBJ1-4 TRBV19 CASSGAITTNEKLFF
TRBJ2-7 TRBV28 CASSSRDSPYEQYF
TRBJ2-1 TRBV13 CASSPTPREQFF
TRBJ2-3 TRBV28 CASSWDSYTDTQYF
TRBJ2-1 TRBV4-1 CASSQEDPGRLAGDLRFF
TRBJ1-6 TRBV6-5 CASSAAGGSNSPLHF
TRBJ2-1 TRBV20-1 CSAEGLYEQFF
TRBJ1-6 TRBV6-5 CASRTAYNSPLHF
TRBJ1-1 TRBV6-2/TRBV6-3 CASSYPTGAYFPGDTEAFF
TRBJ2-6 TRBV7-3 CASSLNQVSGANVLTF
TRBJ1-2 TRBV28 CASSFGGYGYTF
TRBJ1-1 TRBV7-2 CASSLGQLNTEAFF
TRBJ2-3 TRBV10-3 CAISESDGGDTQYF
TRBJ1-5 TRBV28 CASSFIVFWTAGNQPQHF